Shown below are 11 T cell receptor beta chains from a single sample sequenced in a study of T cell repertoires in cytomegalovirus infection. For these TCRs, the target antigens are not known. TCRdb passed the reads through MiXCR, listing each CDR3 protein once. The profile shows 100,000 to 150,000 distinct CDR3 sequences, more than 25% of them singletons. Here the sequenced sample was CD8+ T cells from cultured PBMCs, taken from culture after CMV antigen stimulation. All receptors come from a human donor in good health (CMV status not recorded). Some clones in this sample may be carry-over from other donors' samples.

This clonotype has a handful of counts. The genes are TRBV7-2 and TRBJ2-1; D is tentatively TRBD1 or TRBD2 (5 bases each). Trimming took off 5 bases at V and 3 bases at J, with 11 bases between the two ends. From germline, CDR1 is SGHTA and CDR2 FQGNSA. This CDR3 region has 14 residues. The chain's CDR3 is CASSVRDGYNEQFF. The CDR3 bases are TGTGCCAGCAGCGTCCGGGACGGCTACAATGAGCAGTTCTTC.

The V gene is TRBV5-3, the J gene TRBJ1-5; TRBD1 is a possible D gene (5 bases). TRBV5-3 is an ORF for which the function is uncertain. V was cut by 6 bases and J by 4 bases, with 14 bases left in between. The CDR3 runs 14 residues. The CDR3 nucleotides read TGTGCCAGAAAGGGCATCCGGGGGAATCAGCCCCAGCATTTT. Amino acids: CARKGIRGNQPQHF.

The chain couples TRBV7-9 to TRBJ2-1, with TRBD1 matching over 8 bases. V shed 5 bases and J 4 bases; nucleotides not matched to a gene: 10. Looked up from germline, CDR1 is SEHNR and CDR2 is FQNEAQ (reference sequence). CDR3 length equals 16 residues. The CDR3 region is CASSPRTGRGYNEQFF. The CDR3 DNA sequence: TGTGCCAGCAGCCCCCGGACAGGGCGCGGTTACAATGAGCAGTTCTTC.

The rearrangement joins TRBV24-1 to TRBJ1-2, with D hard to call. The V end was cut by 5 bases, the J end by 0 bases, with 6 bases between. This CDR3 spans 13 amino acids. Germline V gives CDR1 KGHDR, CDR2 SFDVKD. The CDR3, as DNA: TGTGCCACCAGTGCCGGGCCTAACTATGGCTACACCTTC. It encodes CATSAGPNYGYTF.

The chain is built from TRBV20-1 and TRBJ1-2; 7 bases fit TRBD1. Germline V gene lookup returns CDR1 DFQATT and CDR2 SNEGSKA (reference sequence). After removal of 0 bases from V and 2 bases from J, the junction contained 3 bases not matched to a gene. This CDR3 is 14 amino acids long. In nucleotides, the CDR3 is TGCAGTGCTAGAGAGGCACAGGGGAACTATGGCTACACCTTC. Its protein is CSAREAQGNYGYTF.

The chain carries TRBV11-2 and TRBJ2-1; D ambiguous. V dropped 1 base and J dropped 7 bases, with 8 bases sitting between them. Per the germline V gene, CDR1 is SGHAT and CDR2 is FQNNGV. CDR3 length: 13 residues. The CDR3 here is CASSLVLYNEQFF. The CDR3 bases are TGTGCCAGCAGCTTAGTCCTTTATAATGAGCAGTTCTTC.

V usage is TRBV5-5 and J usage is TRBJ2-1; a possible D gene is TRBD2 (6 bases). The CDR3 covers 16 residues. Germline values: CDR1 SGHKS, CDR2 YYEKEE (reference sequence). V was pared by 0 bases and J by 2 bases, with 12 bases between. CDR3 loop: CASSLVGGIPYNEQFF. The CDR3 DNA reads as TGTGCCAGCAGCTTGGTTGGGGGGATCCCCTACAATGAGCAGTTCTTC. The full variable domain, its missing parts supplied by reference TRBV5-5 and TRBJ2-1, is DAGVTQSPTHLIKTRGQQVTLRCSPISGHKSVSWYQQVLGQGPQFIFQYYEKEERGRGNFPDRFSARQFPNYSSELNVNALLLGDSALYLCASSLVGGIPYNEQFFGPGTRLTVL.

This chain connects TRBV9 to TRBJ1-4; D might be TRBD1 (5 bases). The germline CDR1 and CDR2 sequences are SGDLS and YYNGEE. Trimming took 3 bases from V and 4 from J, leaving 16 bases between them. The CDR3 is made up of 16 amino acids. The CDR3 spells CASSAWTGTLNEKLFF. The DNA of the CDR3 is TGTGCCAGCAGCGCATGGACGGGGACCCTTAATGAAAAACTGTTTTTT.

The chain joins TRBV28 to TRBJ2-5; perhaps TRBD1 as D (6 bases). CDR1 and CDR2 (germline): MDHEN, SYDVKM. The length of the CDR3 is 14 residues. V was cut by 5 bases and J by 5 bases, with 15 bases left in between. The CDR3, as DNA: TGTGCCAGCAGTCCCGACAGGTTAAGGGAGACCCAGTACTTC. As protein: CASSPDRLRETQYF.

The chain uses TRBV7-9 and TRBJ1-5, with D unresolved. This CDR3 region has 14 residues. The V gene's germline CDR1 is SEHNR and CDR2 FQNEAQ (reference sequence). V was clipped by 1 base and J by 7 bases, with 11 bases between them. CDR3 residues: CASSLDSGIQPQHF. CDR3 in DNA: TGTGCCAGCAGCTTAGATTCTGGGATCCAGCCCCAGCATTTT.

The rearrangement joins TRBV15 to TRBJ1-1; D gene uncertain. CDR3 length equals 14 residues. CDR1 LNHNV and CDR2 YYDKDF come from the germline V gene (reference sequence). The V and J ends lost 2 bases and 1 base respectively, with 8 bases between them. In DNA form, the CDR3 reads TGTGCCACCAGCAGATTTCGCGGGAACACTGAAGCTTTCTTT. This gives the protein CATSRFRGNTEAFF.